This T cell receptor beta chain was sequenced during a study of OX40 agonist ivuxolimab in advanced cancers. General observations from the study: With doses of 0.1 to 3.0 mg/kg, CD4+ and CD8+ blood T cells had undergone clonal expansion by week 6.

Exclusion of a patient followed from autoimmune disease history or systemic immunosuppression. Data came from immunoSEQ multiplex PCR; TCRdb stores just in-frame clones and leaves some out. The sample holds approximately 40,000 clones, approximately 90% seen once. This clone was recorded once. Its antigen is not identified. The V gene end was trimmed by 1 base and the J gene end by 7 bases; junction bases not matched to a gene: 5. The CDR3 has 14 amino acids. Germline V gene sequence: CDR1 SGHRS, CDR2 YFSETQ. This sequence originates from an adult with an advanced solid tumor such as melanoma, head and neck, liver or kidney cancer. This specimen consisted of CD4+ or CD8+ T cells sorted from blood, obtained in a trial of the OX40 agonist ivuxolimab. This chain uses TRBV5-1 with TRBJ1-5, with 7 bases lining up with TRBD1. The CDR3: CASSLRQGGQPQHF. The DNA of the CDR3 is TGCGCCAGCAGCTTGAGACAGGGTGGCCAGCCCCAGCATTTT.